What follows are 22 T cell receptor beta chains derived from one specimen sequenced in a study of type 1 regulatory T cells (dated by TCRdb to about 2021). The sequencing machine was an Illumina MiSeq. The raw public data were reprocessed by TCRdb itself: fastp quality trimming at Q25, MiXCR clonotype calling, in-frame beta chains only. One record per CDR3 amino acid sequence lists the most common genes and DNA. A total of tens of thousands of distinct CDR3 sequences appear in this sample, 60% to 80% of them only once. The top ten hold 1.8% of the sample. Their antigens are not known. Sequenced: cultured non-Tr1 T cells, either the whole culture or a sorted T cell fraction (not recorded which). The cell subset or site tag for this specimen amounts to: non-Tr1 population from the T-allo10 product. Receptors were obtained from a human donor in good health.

This chain's CDR3 is CASSQVPGSDYEQFF. The CDR3 DNA is TGTGCCAGCAGCCAAGTTCCGGGATCAGACTATGAGCAGTTCTTC. V is TRBV3-1 and J is TRBJ2-1; D may be TRBD2 (5 bases). Between the trimmed V and J ends, which lost 1 base and 8 bases, there was a span of 15 bases. CDR1 LGHDT and CDR2 YNNKEL come from the germline V gene (reference sequence). The CDR3 extends over 15 amino acids.

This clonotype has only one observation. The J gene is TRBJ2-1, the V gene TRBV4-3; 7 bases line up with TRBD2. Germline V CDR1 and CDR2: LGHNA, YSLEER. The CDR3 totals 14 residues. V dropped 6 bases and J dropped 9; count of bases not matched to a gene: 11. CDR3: CASSRQAGWGEQFF. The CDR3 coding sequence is TGCGCCAGCAGTCGGCAAGCGGGATGGGGTGAGCAGTTCTTC.

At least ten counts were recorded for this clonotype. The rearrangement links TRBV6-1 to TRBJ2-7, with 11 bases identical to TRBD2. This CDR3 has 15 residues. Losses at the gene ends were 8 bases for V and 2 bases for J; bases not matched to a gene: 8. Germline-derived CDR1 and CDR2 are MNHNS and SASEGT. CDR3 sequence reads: CASGNPGLAAYEQYF. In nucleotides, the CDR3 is TGTGCCAGCGGCAACCCGGGACTAGCGGCCTACGAGCAGTACTTC.

The CDR3 DNA is TGTGCCAGCAGCACCTTCGTGGGGTGGGCAGATACGCAGTATTTT. As protein: CASSTFVGWADTQYF. The chain joins TRBV9 to TRBJ2-3; D gene uncertain. V was clipped by 4 bases and J by 4 bases, with 16 bases between them. The CDR3 contains 15 residues. CDR1 is SGDLS, CDR2 YYNGEE, per germline.

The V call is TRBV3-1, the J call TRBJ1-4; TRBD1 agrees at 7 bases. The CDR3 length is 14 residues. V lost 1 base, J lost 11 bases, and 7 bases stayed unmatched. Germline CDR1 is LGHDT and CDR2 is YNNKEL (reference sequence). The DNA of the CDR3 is TGTGCCAGCAGCCAAGGGACAGGAGGAGAGAAACTGTTTTTT. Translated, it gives CASSQGTGGEKLFF.

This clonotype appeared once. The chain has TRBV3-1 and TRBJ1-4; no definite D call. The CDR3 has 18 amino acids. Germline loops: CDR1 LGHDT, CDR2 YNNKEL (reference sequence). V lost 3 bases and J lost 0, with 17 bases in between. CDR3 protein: CASSHSTMSVATNEKLFF. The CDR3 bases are TGTGCCAGCAGCCACTCCACGATGAGTGTTGCAACTAATGAAAAACTGTTTTTT. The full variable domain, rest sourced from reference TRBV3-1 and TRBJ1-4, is DTAVSQTPKYLVTQMGNDKSIKCEQNLGHDTMYWYKQDSKKFLKIMFSYNNKELIINETVPNRFSPKSPDKAHLNLHINSLELGDSAVYFCASSHSTMSVATNEKLFFGSGTQLSVL.

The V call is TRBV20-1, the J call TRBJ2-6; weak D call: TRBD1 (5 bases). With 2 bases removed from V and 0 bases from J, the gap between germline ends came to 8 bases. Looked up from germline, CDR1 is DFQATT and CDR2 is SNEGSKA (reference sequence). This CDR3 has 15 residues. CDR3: CSARTGSSGANVLTF. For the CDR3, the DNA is TGCAGTGCTAGAACAGGATCCTCTGGGGCCAACGTCCTGACTTTC.

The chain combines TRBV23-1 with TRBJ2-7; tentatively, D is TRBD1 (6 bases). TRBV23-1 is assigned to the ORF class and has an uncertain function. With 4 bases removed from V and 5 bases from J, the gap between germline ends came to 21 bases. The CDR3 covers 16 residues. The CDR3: CASSPFFGTNSHEQYF. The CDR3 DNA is TGCGCCAGCAGTCCTTTTTTCGGGACAAATTCCCACGAGCAGTACTTC.

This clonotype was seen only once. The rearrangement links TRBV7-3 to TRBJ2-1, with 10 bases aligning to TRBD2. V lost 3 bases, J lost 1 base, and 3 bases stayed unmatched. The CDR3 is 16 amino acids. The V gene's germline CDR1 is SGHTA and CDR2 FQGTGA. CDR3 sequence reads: CASSLTSGLSYNEQFF. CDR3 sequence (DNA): TGTGCCAGCAGCTTGACTAGCGGGCTTTCCTACAATGAGCAGTTCTTC.

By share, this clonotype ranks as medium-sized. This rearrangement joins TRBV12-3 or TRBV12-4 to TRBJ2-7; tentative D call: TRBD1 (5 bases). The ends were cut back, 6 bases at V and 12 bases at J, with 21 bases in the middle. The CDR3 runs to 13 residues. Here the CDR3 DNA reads TGTGCCAGCAGCCGATGGGGCAAAAAGGGTGGGTACTTC. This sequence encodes CASSRWGKKGGYF.

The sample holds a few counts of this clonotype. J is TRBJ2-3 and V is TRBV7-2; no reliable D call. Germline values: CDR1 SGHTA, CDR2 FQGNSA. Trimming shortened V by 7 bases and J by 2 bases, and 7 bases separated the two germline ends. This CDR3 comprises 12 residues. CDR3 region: CASTPFTDTQYF. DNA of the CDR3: TGTGCCAGCACCCCTTTCACAGATACGCAGTATTTT. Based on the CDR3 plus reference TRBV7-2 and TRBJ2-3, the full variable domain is GAGVSQSPSNKVTEKGKDVELRCDPISGHTALYWYRQSLGQGLEFLIYFQGNSAPDKSGLPSDRFSAERTGGSVSTLTIQRTQQEDSAVYLCASTPFTDTQYFGPGTRLTVL.

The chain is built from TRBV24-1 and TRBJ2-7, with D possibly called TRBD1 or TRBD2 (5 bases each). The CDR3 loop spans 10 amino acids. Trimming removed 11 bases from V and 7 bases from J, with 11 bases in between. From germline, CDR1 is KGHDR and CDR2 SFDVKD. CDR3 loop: CARGSGEQYF. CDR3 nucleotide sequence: TGTGCCAGGGGGTCAGGAGAGCAGTACTTC.

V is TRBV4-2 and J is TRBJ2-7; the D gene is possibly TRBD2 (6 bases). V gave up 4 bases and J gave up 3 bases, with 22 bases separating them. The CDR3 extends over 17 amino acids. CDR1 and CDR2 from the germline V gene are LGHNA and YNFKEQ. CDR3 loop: CASSRSPGASDRYEQYF. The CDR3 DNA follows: TGTGCCAGCAGCCGAAGCCCCGGGGCTAGCGACCGCTACGAGCAGTACTTC.

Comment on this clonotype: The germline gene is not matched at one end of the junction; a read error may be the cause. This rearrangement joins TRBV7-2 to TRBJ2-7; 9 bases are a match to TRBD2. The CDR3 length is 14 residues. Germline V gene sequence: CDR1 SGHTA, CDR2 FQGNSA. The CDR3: CASKNSGRTPEEYF. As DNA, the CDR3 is TGTGCCAGCAAAAATAGCGGGAGAACCCCCGAGGAGTACTTC. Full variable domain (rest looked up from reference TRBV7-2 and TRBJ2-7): GAGVSQSPSNKVTEKGKDVELRCDPISGHTALYWYRQSLGQGLEFLIYFQGNSAPDKSGLPSDRFSAERTGGSVSTLTIQRTQQEDSAVYLCASKNSGRTPEEYFGPGTRLTVT.

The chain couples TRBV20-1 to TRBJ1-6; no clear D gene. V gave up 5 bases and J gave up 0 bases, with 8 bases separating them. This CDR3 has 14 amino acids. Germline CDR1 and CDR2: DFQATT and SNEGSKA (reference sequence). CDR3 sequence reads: CSAPRSSYNSPLHF. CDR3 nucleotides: TGCAGTGCTCCGAGGAGCTCCTATAATTCACCCCTCCACTTT.

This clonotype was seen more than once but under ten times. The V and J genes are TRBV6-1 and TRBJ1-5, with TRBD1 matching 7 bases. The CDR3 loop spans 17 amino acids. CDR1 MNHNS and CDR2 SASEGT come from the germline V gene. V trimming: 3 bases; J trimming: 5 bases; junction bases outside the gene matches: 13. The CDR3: CASSDVIFAGGDQPQHF. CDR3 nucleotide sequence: TGTGCCAGCAGTGATGTAATTTTCGCAGGGGGGGATCAGCCCCAGCATTTT.

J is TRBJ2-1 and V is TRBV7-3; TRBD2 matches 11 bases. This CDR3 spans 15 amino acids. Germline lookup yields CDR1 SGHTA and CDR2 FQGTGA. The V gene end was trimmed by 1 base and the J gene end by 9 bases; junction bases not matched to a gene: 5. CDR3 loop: CASSLIAGGLGEQFF. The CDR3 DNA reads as TGTGCCAGCAGCTTAATAGCGGGAGGGCTCGGTGAGCAGTTCTTC.

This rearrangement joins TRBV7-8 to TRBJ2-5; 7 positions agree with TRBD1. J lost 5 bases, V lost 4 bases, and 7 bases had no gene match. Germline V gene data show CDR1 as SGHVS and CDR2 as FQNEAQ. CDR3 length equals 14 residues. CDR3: CASSSQGVYETQYF. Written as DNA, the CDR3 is TGTGCCAGCAGCTCCCAGGGGGTATATGAGACCCAGTACTTC.

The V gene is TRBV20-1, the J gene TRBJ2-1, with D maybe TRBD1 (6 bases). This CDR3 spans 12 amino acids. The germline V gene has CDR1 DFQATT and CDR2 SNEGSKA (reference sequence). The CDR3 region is CSPTRGVNEQFF. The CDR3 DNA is TGCAGCCCCACCAGGGGTGTCAATGAGCAGTTCTTC.

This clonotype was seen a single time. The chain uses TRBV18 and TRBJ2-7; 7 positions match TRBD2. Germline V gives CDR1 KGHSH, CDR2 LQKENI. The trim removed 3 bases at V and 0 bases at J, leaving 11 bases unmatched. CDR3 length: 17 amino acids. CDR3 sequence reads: CASSPLPGGSSSYEQYF. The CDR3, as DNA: TGTGCCAGCTCACCCCTTCCGGGGGGTTCGAGCTCCTACGAGCAGTACTTC.

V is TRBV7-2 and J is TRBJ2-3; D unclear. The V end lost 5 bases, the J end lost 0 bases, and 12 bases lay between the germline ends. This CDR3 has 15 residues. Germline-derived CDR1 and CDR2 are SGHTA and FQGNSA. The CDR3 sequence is CASSPFRSSTDTQYF. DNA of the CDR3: TGTGCCAGCAGCCCTTTCAGGTCCAGCACAGATACGCAGTATTTT.

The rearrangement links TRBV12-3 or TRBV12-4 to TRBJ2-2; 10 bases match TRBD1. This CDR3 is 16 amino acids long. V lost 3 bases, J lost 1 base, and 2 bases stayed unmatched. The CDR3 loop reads CASSFGTGVNTGELFF. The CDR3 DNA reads TGTGCCAGCAGTTTCGGGACAGGGGTGAACACCGGGGAGCTGTTTTTT.